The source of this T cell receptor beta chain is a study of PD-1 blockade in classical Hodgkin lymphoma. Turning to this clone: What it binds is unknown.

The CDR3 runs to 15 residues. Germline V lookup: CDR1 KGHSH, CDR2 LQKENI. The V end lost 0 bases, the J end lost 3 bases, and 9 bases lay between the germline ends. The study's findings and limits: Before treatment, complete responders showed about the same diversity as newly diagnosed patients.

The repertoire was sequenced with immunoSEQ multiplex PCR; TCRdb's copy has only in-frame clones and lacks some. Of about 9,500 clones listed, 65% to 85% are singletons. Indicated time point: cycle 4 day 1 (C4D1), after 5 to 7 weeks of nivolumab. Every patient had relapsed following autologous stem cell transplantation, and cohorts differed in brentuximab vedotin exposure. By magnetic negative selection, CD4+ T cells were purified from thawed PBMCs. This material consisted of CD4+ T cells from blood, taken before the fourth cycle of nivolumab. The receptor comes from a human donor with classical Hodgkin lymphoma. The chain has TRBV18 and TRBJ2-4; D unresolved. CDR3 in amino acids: CASSPPNQVKNIQYF. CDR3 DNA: TGTGCCAGCTCACCACCTAATCAGGTCAAAAACATTCAGTACTTC.